Described below is a single T cell receptor beta chain sequence and its context. The antigen remains undetermined. All trial patients relapsed after autologous stem cell transplantation. This entry is derived from a study of PD-1 blockade in classical Hodgkin lymphoma. Sequenced by immunoSEQ multiplex PCR; TCRdb stores in-frame clones only, minus some. This sample has over 11,000 clones, with approximately 78% found just once. Study-wide findings and caveats: The study reported lower baseline TCR diversity in newly diagnosed patients than in healthy donors. In CD4+ cells, TCR diversity went up significantly by C4D1, but in CD8+ cells it did not.

CDR3 length: 15 amino acids. Germline V gene data show CDR1 as LNHDA and CDR2 as SQIVND (reference sequence). Losses at the gene ends were 5 bases for V and 0 bases for J; bases not matched to a gene: 4. Sequenced here: peripheral blood mononuclear cells (PBMCs), sampled before the second cycle of nivolumab. This TCR came from a human donor with classical Hodgkin lymphoma. The chain uses TRBV19 and TRBJ2-7, with 10 bases identical to TRBD1. In DNA, the CDR3 is TGTGCCAGTAGTCGGGGGACAGGGGCCTCCTACGAGCAGTACTTC. It encodes CASSRGTGASYEQYF.